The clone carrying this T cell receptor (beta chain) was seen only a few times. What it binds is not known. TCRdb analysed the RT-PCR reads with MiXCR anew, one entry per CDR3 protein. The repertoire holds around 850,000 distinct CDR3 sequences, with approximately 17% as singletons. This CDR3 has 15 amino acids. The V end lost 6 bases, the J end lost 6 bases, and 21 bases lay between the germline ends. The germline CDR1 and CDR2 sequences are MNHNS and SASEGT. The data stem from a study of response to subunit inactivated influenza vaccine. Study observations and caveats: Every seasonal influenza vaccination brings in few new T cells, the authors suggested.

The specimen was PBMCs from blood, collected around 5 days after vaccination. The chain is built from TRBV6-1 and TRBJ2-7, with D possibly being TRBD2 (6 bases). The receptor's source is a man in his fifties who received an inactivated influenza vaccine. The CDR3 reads CASSPRAGYSGEQYF. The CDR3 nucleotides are TGTGCCAGCAGCCCACGCGCGGGATACTCGGGCGAGCAGTACTTC.